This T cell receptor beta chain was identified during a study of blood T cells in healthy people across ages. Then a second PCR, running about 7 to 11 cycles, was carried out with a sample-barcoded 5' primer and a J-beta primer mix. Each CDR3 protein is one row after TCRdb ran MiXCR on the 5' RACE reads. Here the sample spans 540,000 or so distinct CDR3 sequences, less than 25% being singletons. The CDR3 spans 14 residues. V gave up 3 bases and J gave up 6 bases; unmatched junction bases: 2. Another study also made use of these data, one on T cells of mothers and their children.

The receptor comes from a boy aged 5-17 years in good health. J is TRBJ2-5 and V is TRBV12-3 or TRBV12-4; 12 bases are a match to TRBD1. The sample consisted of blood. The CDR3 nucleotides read TGTGCCAGCAGTTTGGGACAGGGGGCAAAGACCCAGTACTTC. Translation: CASSLGQGAKTQYF.